This T cell receptor (beta chain) emerged from a study of T cells in Graves' hyperthyroidism and ophthalmopathy. A note on this clonotype: Its antigen is currently unknown.

Study-level results: Ophthalmopathy and stable hyperthyroidism were separated by a 13 V-J model.

The CDR3 extends over 15 amino acids. V lost 4 bases and J 3 bases, leaving 16 bases between the germline ends. In germline, CDR1 is SGDLS, CDR2 YYNGEE. Diagnosis relied on clinical symptoms, serum thyroxine and TRAb, thyroid ultrasound and orbital computed tomography. Template material for amplifying TCR beta CDR3 regions consisted of RNA transcripts. When the TCR CDR3 underwent first-round RT-PCR, the HTBI primer set was used. TCRdb independently ran MiXCR on the multiplex PCR reads; one entry per CDR3 protein. Here the sample spans approximately 510,000 distinct CDR3 sequences, 46% being singletons.

The TCR comes from an adult woman with Graves' disease, either hyperthyroidism or ophthalmopathy (not recorded which). What was sequenced was peripheral blood or thyroid tissue (not recorded which). The rearrangement joins TRBV9 to TRBJ1-1; D is uncertain. CDR3 coding DNA: TGTGCCAGCAGCCCGGGGAACCGAGGAGACACTGAAGCTTTCTTT. As protein: CASSPGNRGDTEAFF.